The 17 T cell receptor beta chains below all came from one sample that was sequenced in a study of blood T cell repertoires in COVID-19. Assay used: immunoSEQ multiplex PCR; TCRdb lists only in-frame clones, some missing. The sample holds about 250,000 clones, approximately 89% seen once. Sequenced input: peripheral blood. These TCRs come from a woman between 25 and 40 years old with COVID-19, enrolled during active disease.

The gene calls are TRBV11-2 and TRBJ2-7; 7 positions agree with TRBD1. Germline V gene data show CDR1 as SGHAT and CDR2 as FQNNGV. With V trimmed by 1 base and J by 0 bases, 6 bases remained unmatched. This CDR3 has 16 amino acids. The DNA for the CDR3 is TGTGCCAGCAGCTTAGGGGGACAGCGCAGCTCCTACGAGCAGTACGTC. Its translation: CASSLGGQRSSYEQYV.

The chain uses TRBV6-1 and TRBJ1-2, with 7 bases identical to TRBD1. Trimming at V came to 2 bases and at J to 5 bases, leaving 11 bases not matched to a gene. The CDR3 has 16 residues. Looked up from germline, CDR1 is MNHNS and CDR2 is SASEGT. CDR3 in DNA: TGTGCCAGCAGTGAACGGCGACAGGGAAGGAGATATGGCTACACCTTC. It is translated as CASSERRQGRRYGYTF.

The chain has TRBV6-4 and TRBJ2-7, with 10 bases identical to TRBD2. Per germline, CDR1 MRHNA and CDR2 SNTAGT. The CDR3 runs 16 residues. V lost 11 bases to trimming and J lost 2 bases; unmatched junction nucleotides: 15. CDR3 region: CAAGTSVSVITYEQYV. CDR3 sequence (DNA): TGTGCCGCCGGGACTAGCGTATCGGTGATTACCTACGAGCAGTACGTC.

This clone was seen a single time. The chain combines TRBV29-1 with TRBJ2-5; no reliable D call. Germline V gives CDR1 SQVTM, CDR2 ANQGSEA. Trimming pared 5 bases from V and 1 base from J, leaving 5 bases between. The CDR3 contains 11 residues. In DNA, the CDR3 is TGCAGCGTTACAGCCCAAGAGACCCAGTACTTC. Its protein is CSVTAQETQYF.

This clone was recorded many times. V is TRBV15 and J is TRBJ1-5; D not certain. The CDR3 runs 14 residues. Trimming removed 0 bases at V and 4 bases at J, with 7 bases between. Germline V CDR1 and CDR2: LNHNV, YYDKDF (reference sequence). CDR3 coding DNA: TGTGCCACCAGCAGAGATAGAGCGAATCAGCCCCAGCATTTT. Translation gives CATSRDRANQPQHF. Using reference TRBV15 and TRBJ1-5 for the parts outside the CDR3, the full variable domain is DAMVIQNPRYQVTQFGKPVTLSCSQTLNHNVMYWYQQKSSQAPKLLFHYYDKDFNNEADTPDNFQSRRPNTSFCFLDIRSPGLGDTAMYLCATSRDRANQPQHFGDGTRLSIL.

This clone was recorded once. The V gene is TRBV4-1, the J gene TRBJ1-6; maybe TRBD1 (5 bases). The CDR3 is 15 amino acids. The germline V gene has CDR1 MGHRA and CDR2 YSYEKL. The V end was cut by 4 bases, the J end by 5 bases, with 12 bases between. The CDR3 nucleotides read TGCGCCAGCAGCCCAACCGGGACTGATAATTCACCCCTCCACTTT. Translation gives CASSPTGTDNSPLHF.

The chain joins TRBV7-2 to TRBJ2-3, with 7 bases lining up with TRBD2. The ends lost 4 bases at V and 2 bases at J; junction bases unmatched: 9. Looked up from germline, CDR1 is SGHTA and CDR2 is FQGNSA. The CDR3 has 16 amino acids. DNA for the CDR3: TGTGCCAGCAGCTCTGCCTATAGCGGGCCCACAGATACGCAGTATTTT. Its protein product is CASSSAYSGPTDTQYF.

This sequence joins TRBV5-6 and TRBJ2-5; TRBD2 matches at 14 bases. J gave up 7 bases and V 4 bases, and 9 bases lay outside the gene matches. The CDR3 covers 16 residues. Germline values: CDR1 SGHDT, CDR2 YYEEEE. The CDR3 protein is CASSRGLAGAGGTQYF. In nucleotides, the CDR3 is TGTGCCAGCAGCCGGGGACTAGCGGGAGCCGGGGGGACCCAGTACTTC.

The gene calls are TRBV23-1 and TRBJ2-7, with a tentative D call TRBD2 (6 bases). TRBV23-1 is noted as an ORF with a role that remains uncertain. This CDR3 comprises 16 residues. V lost 0 bases to trimming and J lost 3 bases, with 15 bases between them. The CDR3 is CASSQSPGSRLYEQYV. The CDR3 region has the DNA TGCGCCAGCAGTCAATCTCCCGGGAGCCGGCTCTACGAGCAGTACGTC.

The CDR3 DNA follows: TGTGCCACCAGCCCCGGCGGCTCCCGCACAGATACGCAGTATTTT. It is translated as CATSPGGSRTDTQYF. V is TRBV24-1 and J is TRBJ2-3, with D uncertain. This CDR3 is 15 amino acids long. The ends were cut back, 7 bases at V and 1 base at J, with 14 bases in the middle. Germline V gene data show CDR1 as KGHDR and CDR2 as SFDVKD.

The rearrangement joins TRBV15 to TRBJ1-4, with 7 bases matching TRBD1. The CDR3 totals 16 residues. V trimming: 0 bases; J trimming: 4 bases; junction bases outside the gene matches: 5. CDR1 LNHNV and CDR2 YYDKDF come from the germline V gene (reference sequence). CDR3 loop: CATSRDRQGINEKLFF. The CDR3 DNA reads TGTGCCACCAGCAGAGATCGACAGGGCATTAATGAAAAACTGTTTTTT.

The chain recombines TRBV6-2 or TRBV6-3 with TRBJ2-7, with D possibly TRBD2 on 5 matching bases. V shed 1 base and J shed 0 bases, with 22 bases lying between them. The CDR3 totals 19 residues. Germline V gene data show CDR1 as MNHEY and CDR2 as SVGEGT. For the CDR3, the DNA is TGTGCCAGCAGTTACTTGACTACTCATGGGGAGCCCGACTCCTACGAGCAGTACTTC. It codes for CASSYLTTHGEPDSYEQYF.

The chain is built from TRBV24-1 and TRBJ2-3; 10 nucleotides line up with TRBD2. The CDR3 sequence is 13 residues long. CDR1 is KGHDR and CDR2 is SFDVKD in the germline V gene. The ends lost 3 bases at V and 8 bases at J; junction bases unmatched: 1. The DNA for the CDR3 is TGTGCCACCAGTGATAGACTAGCGGGTACGCAGTATTTT. Protein: CATSDRLAGTQYF.

V and J are TRBV7-2 and TRBJ2-1, with a tentative D call TRBD2 (6 bases). The V gene lost 4 bases and the J gene lost 15 bases, with 37 bases spanning the gap. Germline values: CDR1 SGHTA, CDR2 FQGNSA. The CDR3 extends over 19 amino acids. In DNA, the CDR3 is TGTGCCAGCAGCTCCCTTAACCGATCCCCTCTGTCGAGCGCGCGGGGCATGTTCTTC. Residues: CASSSLNRSPLSSARGMFF.

The rearrangement uses TRBV19 and TRBJ1-4, with 7 bases matching TRBD1. V was clipped by 10 bases and J by 3 bases; unmatched bases: 11. CDR1 and CDR2 (germline): LNHDA, SQIVND (reference sequence). The CDR3 is 15 residues long. The CDR3 protein is CATANDRDSNEKLFF. DNA for the CDR3: TGTGCCACCGCCAACGACAGGGACTCTAATGAAAAACTGTTTTTT.

Only one count was recorded for this clone. This chain connects TRBV6-2 or TRBV6-3 to TRBJ2-7; 7 positions agree with TRBD1. V lost 5 bases to trimming and J lost 10 bases; unmatched junction nucleotides: 14. The CDR3 covers 14 residues. Germline V gene data show CDR1 as MNHEY and CDR2 as SVGEGT. CDR3 sequence reads: CASSDRDMPITQYF. CDR3 in DNA: TGTGCCAGCAGTGACAGGGACATGCCGATTACCCAGTACTTC.

The rearrangement uses TRBV4-1 and TRBJ1-4; tentatively, D is TRBD1 (5 bases). The germline V gene has CDR1 MGHRA and CDR2 YSYEKL. V lost 1 base, J lost 7 bases, and 16 bases lay in between. The CDR3 totals 16 residues. The CDR3 coding sequence is TGCGCCAGCAGCCAAGTAATTGGGGCAAAGGGTGAAAAACTGTTTTTT. Translation: CASSQVIGAKGEKLFF.